This TCR beta chain is from a study of T-cell memory formation after mild COVID-19. General study findings and limits: The study detected some responding clones in pre-infection memory, suggesting cross-reactive memory joined. Clones that contracted clustered mainly in CM and EM if CD4+ and in EMRA if CD8+. Among clones contracting day 15 to 85, CD4/CD8 was balanced, whereas later expanders leaned CD4+.

TCRdb re-called the 5' RACE reads through MiXCR, storing one row per CDR3 protein. Among about 440,000 distinct CDR3 sequences listed, around 18% were seen once. This clonotype was picked up a small number of times. The antigen remains unidentified. CDR3 length: 15 residues. Germline V gene sequence: CDR1 SGHKS, CDR2 YYEKEE (reference sequence). Deletions cut 3 bases from V and 0 bases from J, with 13 bases between. V is TRBV5-5 and J is TRBJ2-7; D tentatively reads TRBD1 or TRBD2 (5 bases each). Sequenced sample: PBMCs or a T cell subset sorted from them (not recorded which). This receptor was taken from an adult woman who had mild COVID-19 (a few samples of this study predate the infection). Cell type and time point are not known. CDR3: CASSSTWDGSYEQYF. The CDR3 DNA follows: TGTGCCAGCAGCTCTACGTGGGACGGCTCCTACGAGCAGTACTTC.